A selection of T cell receptor beta chains follows, all from one sample in a study of blood T cell repertoires in COVID-19. TCRdb keeps only in-frame clones here, not all; method: immunoSEQ multiplex PCR. The sample lists hundreds of thousands of clones; about four fifths were seen once. The sample consisted of peripheral blood. Receptors originate from a woman aged 45-60 years who had recovered from COVID-19. Each CDR3 is given with its conserved first and last residue. The order of the fields is CDR3 protein, CDR3 DNA, D gene, J gene, clone size, V gene. The D gene is left open where the match is weak. Clone size is not always given. Where it is, it says once, few, many or a class for expanded clones.

CDR3: CASSQAGNQGNTQYF; DNA: TGCGCCAGCAGCCAAGCAGGGAACCAGGGGAATACGCAGTATTTT; D: .; J: TRBJ2-3; size: .; V: TRBV4-1
CDR3: CASSLAGQGRNEKLFF; DNA: TGTGCCAGCAGCTTAGCGGGACAGGGTCGTAATGAAAAACTGTTTTTT; D: TRBD1; J: TRBJ1-4; size: .; V: TRBV11-2
CDR3: CSVTINYGYTF; DNA: TGCAGTGTAACTATAAACTATGGCTACACCTTC; D: .; J: TRBJ1-2; size: .; V: TRBV20-1
CDR3: CASSFSAGGVDEQFF; DNA: TGTGCCAGCAGCTTTTCGGCGGGGGGTGTCGATGAGCAGTTCTTC; D: TRBD2; J: TRBJ2-1; size: .; V: TRBV7-9
CDR3: CAIPGQGETTSTDTQYF; DNA: TGTGCCATCCCGGGGCAGGGGGAAACAACTAGCACAGATACGCAGTATTTT; D: TRBD1; J: TRBJ2-3; size: .; V: TRBV7-9
CDR3: CASSSGNVPSSYEQYF; DNA: TGCGCCAGCAGCTCGGGTAACGTCCCCAGCTCCTACGAGCAGTACTTC; D: .; J: TRBJ2-7; size: .; V: TRBV5-1
CDR3: CAWNRASGGRNEQFF; DNA: TGTGCCTGGAACAGGGCTAGCGGGGGTAGAAATGAGCAGTTCTTC; D: TRBD2; J: TRBJ2-1; size: .; V: TRBV30
CDR3: CGWGTSDGTQYF; DNA: TGTGGGTGGGGGACTAGCGACGGGACCCAGTACTTC; D: TRBD2; J: TRBJ2-5; size: few; V: TRBV7-9
CDR3: CASSPRTSGSYNEQFF; DNA: TGTGCCAGCAGCCCCCGGACTAGCGGGTCCTACAATGAGCAGTTCTTC; D: TRBD2; J: TRBJ2-1; size: .; V: TRBV7-2
CDR3: CASSLGEGLEQYF; DNA: TGTGCCAGCAGTTTGGGCGAGGGTCTCGAGCAGTACTTC; D: .; J: TRBJ2-7; size: .; V: TRBV12-3/TRBV12-4
CDR3: CARPAASCSYEQYF; DNA: TGTGCCAGACCCGCCGCGTCGTGCTCCTACGAGCAGTACTTC; D: .; J: TRBJ2-7; size: .; V: TRBV27
CDR3: CASTRGGTGELFF; DNA: TGTGCCAGCACCCGGGGAGGCACCGGGGAGCTGTTTTTT; D: .; J: TRBJ2-2; size: .; V: TRBV11-3
CDR3: CASSPWAGGFSGNTIYF; DNA: TGTGCCAGCAGCCCCTGGGCCGGTGGGTTCTCTGGAAACACCATATATTTT; D: .; J: TRBJ1-3; size: .; V: TRBV7-8
CDR3: CASLETSPTSAQHF; DNA: TGTGCCAGCCTTGAGACAAGCCCAACGTCGGCCCAGCATTTT; D: .; J: TRBJ1-5; size: .; V: TRBV28
CDR3: CASSPRTGGELATDTQYF; DNA: TGTGCCAGCAGCCCCCGGACAGGGGGCGAACTTGCCACAGATACGCAGTATTTT; D: .; J: TRBJ2-3; size: .; V: TRBV21-1
CDR3: CASSLVGGVQETQYF; DNA: TGTGCCAGCAGCTTAGTGGGGGGGGTCCAAGAGACCCAGTACTTC; D: TRBD2; J: TRBJ2-5; size: .; V: TRBV11-3